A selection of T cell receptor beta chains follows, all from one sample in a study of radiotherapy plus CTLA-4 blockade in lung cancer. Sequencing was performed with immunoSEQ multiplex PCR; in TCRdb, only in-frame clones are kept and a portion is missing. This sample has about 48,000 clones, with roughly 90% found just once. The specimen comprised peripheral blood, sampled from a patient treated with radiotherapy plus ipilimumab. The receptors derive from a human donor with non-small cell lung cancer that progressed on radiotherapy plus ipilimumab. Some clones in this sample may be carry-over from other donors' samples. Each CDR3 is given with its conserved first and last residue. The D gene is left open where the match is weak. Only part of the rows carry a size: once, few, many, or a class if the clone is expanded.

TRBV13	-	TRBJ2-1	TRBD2	CASTLTSERYNEQFF	TGTGCCAGCACCCTGACTAGCGAGAGGTACAATGAGCAGTTCTTC
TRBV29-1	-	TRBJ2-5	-	CSVEEWTVVSEETQYF	TGCAGCGTTGAAGAGTGGACAGTAGTTTCTGAAGAGACCCAGTACTTC
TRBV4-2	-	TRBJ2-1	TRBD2	CASSQDPGGGYNEQFF	TGTGCCAGCAGCCAAGATCCGGGGGGAGGCTACAATGAGCAGTTCTTC
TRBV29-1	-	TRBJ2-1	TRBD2	CRLVSGSYNEQFF	TGCAGACTGGTTAGCGGGAGTTACAATGAGCAGTTCTTC
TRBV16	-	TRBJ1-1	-	CASSQHGGLNTEAFF	TGTGCCAGCAGCCAACACGGAGGCTTGAACACTGAAGCTTTCTTT
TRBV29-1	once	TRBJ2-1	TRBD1	CSVGTGEEQFF	TGCAGCGTCGGGACAGGGGAGGAGCAGTTCTTC
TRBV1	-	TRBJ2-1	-	CTSSQRPGTRAYNEQFF	TGCACCAGCAGCCAACGCCCCGGGACTAGAGCCTACAATGAGCAGTTCTTC
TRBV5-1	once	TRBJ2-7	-	CASTATGGFYEQYF	TGCGCCAGCACCGCGACAGGTGGTTTTTACGAGCAGTACTTC
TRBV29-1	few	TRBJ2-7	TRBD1	CSGWGQGSGEQYF	TGCAGCGGCTGGGGACAGGGCAGCGGCGAGCAGTACTTC
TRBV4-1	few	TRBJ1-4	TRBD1	CASSSPGTGSEKLFF	TGCGCCAGCAGCAGCCCCGGGACAGGGAGTGAAAAACTGTTTTTT
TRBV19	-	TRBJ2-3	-	CASSIGAGTQYF	TGTGCCAGTAGTATAGGAGCAGGAACGCAGTATTTT
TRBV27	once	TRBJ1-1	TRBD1	CASKILRTGDESEAFF	TGTGCCAGCAAAATCCTGCGGACAGGGGATGAATCTGAAGCTTTCTTT
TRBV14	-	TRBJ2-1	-	CASSQALAPGVNEQFF	TGTGCCAGCAGCCAAGCACTAGCCCCGGGGGTGAATGAGCAGTTCTTC
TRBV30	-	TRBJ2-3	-	CAWSLQGLNTQYF	TGTGCCTGGAGCCTCCAGGGACTGAATACGCAGTATTTT
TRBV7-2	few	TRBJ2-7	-	CASNPGSGTYEQYF	TGTGCCAGCAACCCGGGAAGTGGGACCTACGAGCAGTACTTC
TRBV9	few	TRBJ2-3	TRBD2	CASSVASSGADTQYF	TGTGCCAGCAGCGTAGCGTCTAGCGGGGCAGATACGCAGTATTTT
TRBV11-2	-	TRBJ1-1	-	CASSLRGGELNTEAFF	TGTGCCAGCAGCTTGAGGGGAGGGGAATTGAACACTGAAGCTTTCTTT
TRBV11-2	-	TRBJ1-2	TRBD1	CASSLDRDRDYGYTF	TGTGCCAGCAGCTTAGATCGCGACAGGGACTATGGCTACACCTTC
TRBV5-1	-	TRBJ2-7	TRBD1	CASSLGETGEKQYF	TGCGCCAGCAGCTTGGGAGAAACAGGGGAGAAGCAGTACTTC
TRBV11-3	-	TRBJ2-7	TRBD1	CASSPGQGWDEQYF	TGTGCCAGCAGCCCCGGACAGGGGTGGGACGAGCAGTACTTC
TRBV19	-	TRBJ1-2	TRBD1	CASSNSPFLDRGNYGYTF	TGTGCCAGTAGTAATTCCCCTTTCTTGGACAGGGGGAACTATGGCTACACCTTC
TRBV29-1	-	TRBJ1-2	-	CSVPLTGLGGYTF	TGCAGCGTTCCTCTGACAGGCCTCGGAGGCTACACCTTC